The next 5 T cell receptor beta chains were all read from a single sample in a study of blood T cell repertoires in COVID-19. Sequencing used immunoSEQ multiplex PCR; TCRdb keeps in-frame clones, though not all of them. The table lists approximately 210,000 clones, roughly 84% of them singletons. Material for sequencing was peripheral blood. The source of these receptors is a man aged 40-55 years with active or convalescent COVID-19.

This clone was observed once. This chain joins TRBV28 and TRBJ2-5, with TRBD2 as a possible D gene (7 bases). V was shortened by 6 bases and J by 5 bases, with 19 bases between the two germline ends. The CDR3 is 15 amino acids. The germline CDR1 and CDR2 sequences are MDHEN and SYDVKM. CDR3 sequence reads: CASRTQRGAGETQYF. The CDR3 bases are TGTGCCAGCAGAACTCAACGGGGGGCCGGGGAGACCCAGTACTTC. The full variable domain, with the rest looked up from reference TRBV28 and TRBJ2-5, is DVKVTQSSRYLVKRTGEKVFLECVQDMDHENMFWYRQDPGLGLRLIYFSYDVKMKEKGDIPEGYSVSREKKERFSLILESASTNQTSMYLCASRTQRGAGETQYFGPGTRLLVL.

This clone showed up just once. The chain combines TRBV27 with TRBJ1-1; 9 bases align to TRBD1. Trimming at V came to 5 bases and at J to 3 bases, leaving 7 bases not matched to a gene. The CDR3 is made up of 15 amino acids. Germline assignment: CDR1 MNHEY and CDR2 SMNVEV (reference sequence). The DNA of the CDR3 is TGTGCCAGCAGTGTACAGGGGGCCCAGTACACTGAAGCTTTCTTT. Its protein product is CASSVQGAQYTEAFF.

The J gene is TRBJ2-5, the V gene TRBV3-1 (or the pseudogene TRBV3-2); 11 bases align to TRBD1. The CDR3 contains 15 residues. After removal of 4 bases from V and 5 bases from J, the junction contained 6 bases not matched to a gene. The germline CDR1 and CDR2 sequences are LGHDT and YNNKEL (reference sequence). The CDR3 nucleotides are TGTGCCAGCAGCCTGGGACAGGGGGAGGGGGAGACCCAGTACTTC. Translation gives CASSLGQGEGETQYF.

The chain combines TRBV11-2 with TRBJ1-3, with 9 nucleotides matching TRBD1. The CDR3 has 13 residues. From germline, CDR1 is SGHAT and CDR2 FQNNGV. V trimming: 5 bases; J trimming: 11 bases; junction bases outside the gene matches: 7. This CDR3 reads CASSLGQGVSIYF. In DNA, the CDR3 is TGTGCCAGCAGCCTGGGACAGGGAGTCTCCATATATTTT.

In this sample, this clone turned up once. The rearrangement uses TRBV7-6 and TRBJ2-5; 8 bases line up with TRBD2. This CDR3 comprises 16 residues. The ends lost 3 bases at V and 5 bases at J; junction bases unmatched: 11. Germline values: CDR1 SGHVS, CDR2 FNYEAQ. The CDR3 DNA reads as TGTGCCAGCAGCTTTTCTAGCGGGCCTCTACTGGAGACCCAGTACTTC. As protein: CASSFSSGPLLETQYF.